One sample yielded the 8 T cell receptor beta chains listed below, sequenced in a study of shared clonotypes between healthy human individuals. Using immunoSEQ multiplex PCR, the repertoire was profiled, and TCRdb retains in-frame clones only, with some absent. Of approximately 2,000,000 clones in the sample, roughly 95% were seen once. The naive CD8 subset, CD45RO-negative cells positively selected for CCR7, excluded terminally differentiated effector memory CD45RA+ cells. Sequencing used naive CD8+ T cells from PBMCs. The receptors were gathered from a man aged 18 to 30 in good health. Some clones in this sample may be carry-over from other donors' samples.

This sequence joins TRBV6-5 and TRBJ2-1; D may match TRBD1 or TRBD2 (5 bases each). There are 11 residues in the CDR3. Trimming took off 8 bases at V and 7 bases at J, with 9 bases between the two ends. Germline V gene sequence: CDR1 MNHEY, CDR2 SVGAGI. CDR3 sequence (DNA): TGTGCCAGCCGGGGCCCTAATGAGCAGTTCTTC. It codes for CASRGPNEQFF.

The chain couples TRBV5-1 to TRBJ2-7, with 9 bases that match TRBD1. CDR3 length: 15 residues. The germline CDR1 and CDR2 sequences are SGHRS and YFSETQ. After removal of 4 bases from V and 2 bases from J, the junction contained 7 bases not matched to a gene. In nucleotides, the CDR3 is TGCGCCAGCAGCGCGGACAGGGGAGTCGCCTACGAGCAGTACTTC. Translated, it gives CASSADRGVAYEQYF.

This sequence joins TRBV7-9 and TRBJ1-2, with 9 bases identical to TRBD1. Per germline, CDR1 SEHNR and CDR2 FQNEAQ (reference sequence). Trimming removed 5 bases from V and 8 bases from J; junction bases left unmatched: 6. The CDR3 is made up of 13 amino acids. The CDR3 region has the DNA TGTGCCAGCAGCCAAGGGACAGGGAGAGGCTACACCTTC. This sequence encodes CASSQGTGRGYTF.

V gene TRBV30 combines with J gene TRBJ2-1, with 9 nucleotides matching TRBD1. Per germline, CDR1 GTSNPN and CDR2 SVGIG (reference sequence). V trimming: 3 bases; J trimming: 8 bases; junction bases outside the gene matches: 5. CDR3 length: 13 residues. The DNA for the CDR3 is TGTGCCTGGAGAGGGACAGGGATTCATGAGCAGTTCTTC. Protein product: CAWRGTGIHEQFF.

The chain employs TRBV18 and TRBJ2-3; no clear D. The CDR3 sequence is 14 residues long. V was shortened by 3 bases and J by 5 bases, with 12 bases between the two germline ends. Germline V gene data show CDR1 as KGHSH and CDR2 as LQKENI. The CDR3 DNA reads as TGTGCCAGCTCACCGGTGGGCGGCCGAGATACGCAGTATTTT. It translates to CASSPVGGRDTQYF. Variable domain in full (rest from reference TRBV18 and TRBJ2-3): NAGVMQNPRHLVRRRGQEARLRCSPMKGHSHVYWYRQLPEEGLKFMVYLQKENIIDESGMPKERFSAEFPKEGPSILRIQQVVRGDSAAYFCASSPVGGRDTQYFGPGTRLTVL.

The rearrangement joins TRBV5-6 to TRBJ2-3, with a possible D match to TRBD1 (6 bases). Germline CDR1 SGHDT, CDR2 YYEEEE. V was pared by 5 bases and J by 4 bases, with 14 bases between. The length of the CDR3 is 14 residues. The CDR3 here is CASRQLGASDTQYF. CDR3 sequence (DNA): TGTGCCAGCAGGCAGTTGGGGGCTTCAGATACGCAGTATTTT.

The chain has TRBV9 and TRBJ2-3; D possibly corresponds to TRBD2 (6 bases). V was pared by 1 base and J by 2 bases, with 14 bases between. This CDR3 region has 16 residues. CDR1 and CDR2 from the germline V gene are SGDLS and YYNGEE. Here the CDR3 reads CASSVSPRLDTDTQYF. CDR3 nucleotide sequence: TGTGCCAGCAGCGTATCCCCCCGACTAGACACAGATACGCAGTATTTT.

The CDR3 spells CASSPPSRAYNEQFF. CDR3 coding DNA: TGTGCCAGCAGCCCTCCCTCGCGGGCCTACAATGAGCAGTTCTTC. This rearrangement joins TRBV13 to TRBJ2-1, with a tentative D call TRBD2 (5 bases). Germline V gives CDR1 PRHDT, CDR2 FYEKMQ (reference sequence). V was clipped by 5 bases and J by 2 bases, with 13 bases between them. This CDR3 is 15 amino acids long.